The T cell receptor (beta chain) described here comes from a study of human T cells and chemical hapten exposure (dated by TCRdb to 2020 to 2023). With regard to the full study: For sensitization, 2% DPC in acetone was applied to a 2 cm by 2 cm area of upper inner arm skin. Patients additionally received weekly therapeutic DPC doses to the scalp throughout the approximately 24-week study period. Patch testing was done on the upper back using Finn chambers containing 0.01% DPC, and results were scored after 6 days according to International Contact Dermatitis Research Group standards. The mostly female patient cohort included alopecia areata with under or over 50% scalp involvement, alopecia totalis and alopecia universalis. Libraries were pooled for sequencing, and per-sample TCR yields varied mainly because of small differences in library volumes within the pool. This study followed changes in the peripheral blood TCR repertoire in vivo during primary and secondary sensitization of alopecia patients to the hapten diphenylcyclopropenone (DPC). Blood samples were taken from patients before sensitization (week 0) and then at 2, 6 and about 24 weeks after DPC sensitization. For TCR sequencing, blood came from 25 to 35 alopecia patients at anywhere from one to four time points (pre-sensitization, 2, 6 and 24 weeks). Summary of the overall study and its limitations: Repeated subsampling changed both the strength of the expansion versus patch-test correlation and the threshold at which the correlation became significant. Patch test score was positively correlated with the number of PT1 expanded TCRs, with significance at thresholds 8, 16 and 32 but not at 4. Compared with pre-sensitization or healthy control sets, expanded TCRs formed significantly more large CDR3 similarity clusters, which is consistent with antigen-driven responses. All patients had alopecia, a presumed autoimmune disease, so their immune response might differ from that of healthy individuals. No change with DPC sensitization was found in the number of TCRs above 1 in 1000 frequency, and no evidence of global repertoire structure alterations was found.

The library was made by RACE. TCRdb lists the instrument as NextSeq 500. During library preparation, unique molecular identifiers were attached to individual cDNA molecules so that TCRs could be counted quantitatively and reproducibly. From each blood RNA sample, both TCR alpha and TCR beta chains were sequenced. On the authors' methods: The median number of TCRs per sample was some 100,000, ranging from about 20,000 to 750,000. V, J and CDR3 annotation of the TCR reads was carried out using the Decombinator software suite. Every sample was subsampled to the same number of TCRs (28,000) for the PS versus PT1 abundance plots. Expanded TCRs were defined as absent before sensitization and observed at least eight times at the 2-week time point. The public reads were reanalyzed by TCRdb: fastp trimming at Q25, MiXCR alignment, in-frame beta chains only. Records with the same CDR3 protein are collapsed into one entry carrying the most frequent genes and DNA. TCRdb's processing, not the authors' own work, is the source of the V and J calls. The sample contains some 81,000 distinct CDR3 sequences, 7% to 8% of them found a single time. The top ten constitute roughly 1.6% of the sample.

Only a few counts were recorded for this clonotype. No cognate antigen has been identified for it. Base quality data are lacking; no much larger clone is found one base away. Measured from the cysteine to the phenylalanine, the CDR3 is 16 residues long. Just the 48-base CDR3 DNA is kept, in frame starting at base 1. CDR1 and CDR2 are drawn from the germline V gene: KGHSH, LQKENI. The V end loses 3 bases and the J end loses 0 bases, and a stretch of 12 bases separates them. The time point label of this sample denotes: patch test 1, 2 weeks after DPC sensitization. The treatment or condition tag for this specimen amounts to: therapeutic diphenylcyclopropenone sensitization with weekly scalp DPC. At every patch-test visit, the blood draw took place before the patch test was put on. To be eligible, patients had to be aged 18 to 70, diagnosed with alopecia and judged suitable for DPC therapy, while pregnant patients were excluded. Unfractionated whole blood was collected in Tempus Blood RNA tubes, and total RNA was extracted from that blood.

The rearranged chain carries TRBV18 and TRBJ1-5; matching of 5 bases hints at TRBD1 as the D gene. This specimen was whole blood, taken in connection with sensitization to the hapten diphenylcyclopropenone (DPC). This TCR derives from a young woman with alopecia areata. Some clones in this sample may be carry-over from other donors' samples. The DNA sequence is as follows: TGTGCCAGCTCACCGGGCGTAGGGGATAGCAATCAGCCCCAGCATTTT. Its product reads: CASSPGVGDSNQPQHF.